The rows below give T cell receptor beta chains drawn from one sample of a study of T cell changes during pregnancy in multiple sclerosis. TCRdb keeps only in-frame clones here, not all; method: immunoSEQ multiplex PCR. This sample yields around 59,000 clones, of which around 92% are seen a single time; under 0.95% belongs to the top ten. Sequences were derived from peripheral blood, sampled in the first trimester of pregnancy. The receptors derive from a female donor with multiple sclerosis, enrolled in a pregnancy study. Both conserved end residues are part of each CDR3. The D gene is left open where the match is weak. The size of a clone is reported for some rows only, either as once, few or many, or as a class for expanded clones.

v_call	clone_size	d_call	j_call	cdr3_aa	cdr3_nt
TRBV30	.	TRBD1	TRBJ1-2	CAWSVSRTGGVLSNGYTF	TGTGCCTGGAGTGTATCCCGGACAGGGGGCGTTTTATCGAATGGCTACACCTTC
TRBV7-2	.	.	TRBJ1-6	CASSFTGNNSPLHF	TGTGCCAGCAGCTTCACAGGCAATAATTCACCCCTCCACTTT
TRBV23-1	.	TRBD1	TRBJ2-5	CASSQSWTGGETQYF	TGCGCCAGCAGTCAATCGTGGACAGGGGGGGAGACCCAGTACTTC
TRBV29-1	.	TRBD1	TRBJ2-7	CSVATPRTGEYEQYF	TGCAGCGTTGCCACACCTAGGACAGGGGAATACGAGCAGTACTTC
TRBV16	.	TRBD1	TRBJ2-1	CASSGTGGKFEQFF	TGTGCCAGCAGCGGGACAGGGGGTAAATTCGAGCAGTTCTTC
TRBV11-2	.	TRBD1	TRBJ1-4	CASSPGTGIDSEKLFF	TGTGCCAGCAGCCCCGGGACAGGGATAGATTCTGAAAAACTGTTTTTT
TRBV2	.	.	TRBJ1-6	CASKDSVSPLHF	TGTGCCAGCAAAGACAGCGTATCACCCCTCCACTTT
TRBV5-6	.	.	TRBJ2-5	CASSTGTHQETQYF	TGTGCCAGCAGCACCGGGACTCATCAAGAGACCCAGTACTTC
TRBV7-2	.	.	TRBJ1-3	CASSPLGIGNTIYF	TGTGCCAGCAGCCCCCTCGGGATCGGAAACACCATATATTTT
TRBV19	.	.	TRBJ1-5	CASSIPINQPQHF	TGTGCCAGTAGTATCCCTATCAATCAGCCCCAGCATTTT
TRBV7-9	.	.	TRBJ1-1	CASSPRDTEAFF	TGTGCCAGCAGCCCCCGCGACACTGAAGCTTTCTTT
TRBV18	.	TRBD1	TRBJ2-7	CASSPGQGQYF	TGTGCCAGCTCACCGGGACAGGGACAGTACTTC
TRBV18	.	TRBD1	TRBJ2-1	CASSRDSRSSYNEQFF	TGTGCCAGCTCTCGGGACAGCCGAAGCTCCTACAATGAGCAGTTCTTC
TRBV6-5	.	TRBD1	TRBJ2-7	CATSVQGPSGHEQYF	TGTGCCACCTCAGTACAGGGGCCGTCTGGGCACGAGCAGTACTTC
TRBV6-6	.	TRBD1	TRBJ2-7	CASSYSGTGSEQYF	TGTGCCAGCAGTTATTCGGGGACAGGTTCCGAGCAGTACTTC
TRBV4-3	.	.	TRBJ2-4	CASSQELGGIVEGPKNIQYF	TGCGCCAGCAGCCAAGAACTTGGGGGTATCGTGGAGGGTCCAAAAAACATTCAGTACTTC
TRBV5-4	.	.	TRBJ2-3	CASSLGGADTQYF	TGTGCCAGCAGCTTGGGGGGCGCAGACACGCAGTATTTT
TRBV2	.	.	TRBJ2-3	CASSVGLAMNTQYF	TGTGCCAGCAGTGTAGGGCTAGCGATGAATACGCAGTATTTT
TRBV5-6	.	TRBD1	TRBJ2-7	CASSLVATGGGKLWYF	TGTGCCAGCAGCTTGGTTGCAACAGGGGGCGGTAAATTGTGGTACTTC
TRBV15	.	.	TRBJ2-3	CATSSAQTARDTQYF	TGTGCCACCAGCAGCGCACAGACGGCACGAGATACGCAGTATTTT
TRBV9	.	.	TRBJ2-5	CASSVATSGEETQYF	TGTGCCAGCAGCGTAGCTACGAGCGGTGAAGAGACCCAGTACTTC
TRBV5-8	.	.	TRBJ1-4	CASSRGTAEKLFF	TGTGCCAGCAGCCGCGGGACGGCTGAAAAACTGTTTTTT
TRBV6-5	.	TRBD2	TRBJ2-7	CASSRVSGVYEQYF	TGTGCCAGCAGTCGAGTTAGCGGGGTTTACGAGCAGTACTTC
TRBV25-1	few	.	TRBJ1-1	CASSAQGPEAFF	TGTGCCAGCAGTGCGCAGGGTCCGGAGGCTTTCTTT
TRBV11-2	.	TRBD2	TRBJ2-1	CASSLGGGMNNEQFF	TGTGCCAGCAGCTTAGGCGGGGGGATGAACAATGAGCAGTTCTTC
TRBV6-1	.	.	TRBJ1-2	CASSEVERFRAYGYTF	TGTGCCAGCAGTGAAGTGGAGCGCTTCAGGGCATATGGCTACACCTTC
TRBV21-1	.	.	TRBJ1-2	CASSKRGTQGAGNYGYTF	TGTGCCAGCAGCAAAAGGGGGACACAGGGGGCTGGTAACTATGGCTACACCTTC
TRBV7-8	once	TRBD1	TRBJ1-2	CASSQSTGYLGYGYTF	TGTGCCAGCAGCCAATCGACAGGGTACTTAGGCTATGGCTACACCTTC
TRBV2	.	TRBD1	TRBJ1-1	CASSGTGTPSITFF	TGTGCCAGCAGTGGGACAGGGACCCCCAGTATTACTTTCTTT
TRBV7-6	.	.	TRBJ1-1	CASSLGPHNTEAFF	TGTGCCAGCAGCTTAGGCCCACATAACACTGAAGCTTTCTTT
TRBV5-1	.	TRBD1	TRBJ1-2	CASSLDADRGRDGYTF	TGCGCCAGCAGCTTGGACGCCGACAGGGGAAGGGATGGCTACACCTTC
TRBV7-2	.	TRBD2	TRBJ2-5	CASSFSGGAKETQYF	TGTGCCAGCAGCTTTAGCGGGGGGGCAAAGGAGACCCAGTACTTC
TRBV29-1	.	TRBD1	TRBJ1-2	CSGSGQGGGYTF	TGCAGCGGATCGGGACAGGGTGGAGGCTACACCTTC
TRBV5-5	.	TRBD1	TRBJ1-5	CASTLTGDHQPQHF	TGTGCCAGCACTTTGACAGGGGATCATCAGCCCCAGCATTTT
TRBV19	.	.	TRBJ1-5	CASSIPSQPQHF	TGTGCCAGTAGTATCCCGAGTCAGCCCCAGCATTTT
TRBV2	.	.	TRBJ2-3	CASSEARTFTDTQYF	TGTGCCAGCAGTGAGGCCCGGACTTTCACAGATACGCAGTATTTT
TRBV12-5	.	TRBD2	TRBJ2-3	CASAPGGSTDTQYF	TGTGCTAGTGCCCCGGGGGGAAGCACAGATACGCAGTATTTT
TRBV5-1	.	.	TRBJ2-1	CASSFGDNEQFF	TGCGCCAGCAGCTTCGGGGACAATGAGCAGTTCTTC
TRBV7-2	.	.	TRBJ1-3	CASSWRGHRSGNTIYF	TGTGCCAGCAGCTGGCGAGGACACCGCTCTGGAAACACCATATATTTT
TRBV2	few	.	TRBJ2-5	CASSDKLAWETQYF	TGTGCCAGCAGTGATAAACTAGCTTGGGAGACCCAGTACTTC
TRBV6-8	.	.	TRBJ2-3	CASSQITDTQYF	TGTGCCAGCAGTCAGATAACAGATACGCAGTATTTT
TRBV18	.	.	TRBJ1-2	CASSSLEKAYGYTF	TGTGCCAGCTCATCGCTAGAGAAGGCTTATGGCTACACCTTC
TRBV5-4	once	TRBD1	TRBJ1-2	CASSPGTGGGYTF	TGTGCCAGCAGCCCGGGGACAGGGGGAGGCTACACCTTC
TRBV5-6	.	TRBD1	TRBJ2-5	CASSLAPDRAPPETQYF	TGTGCCAGCAGCTTGGCCCCGGACAGGGCCCCTCCAGAGACCCAGTACTTC
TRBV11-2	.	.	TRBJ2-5	CASSASGGGGGETQYF	TGTGCCAGCAGCGCCTCTGGCGGGGGCGGAGGGGAGACCCAGTACTTC
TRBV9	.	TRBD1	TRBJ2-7	CASSVATGAGEQYF	TGTGCCAGCAGCGTAGCAACAGGGGCTGGGGAGCAGTACTTC
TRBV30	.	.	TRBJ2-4	CAWSVDSGKAKNIQYF	TGTGCCTGGAGTGTCGATTCGGGGAAAGCCAAAAACATTCAGTACTTC
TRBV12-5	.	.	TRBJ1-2	CASGLVPKQQGRKRHGYTF	TGTGCTAGTGGTTTGGTACCGAAACAACAGGGACGGAAGAGGCATGGCTACACCTTC
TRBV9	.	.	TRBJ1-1	CASSPPAGRALEAFF	TGTGCCAGCAGCCCCCCCGCCGGCAGGGCGCTTGAAGCTTTCTTT
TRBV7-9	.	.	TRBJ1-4	CASSLPVARNEKLFF	TGTGCCAGCAGCCTGCCGGTGGCTAGAAATGAAAAACTGTTTTTT
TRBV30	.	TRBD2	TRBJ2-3	CAWAIAGGTTDTQYF	TGTGCCTGGGCGATAGCGGGGGGAACCACAGATACGCAGTATTTT
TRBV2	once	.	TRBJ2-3	CASSGRGPTDTQYF	TGTGCCAGCAGTGGGCGGGGTCCCACAGATACGCAGTATTTT
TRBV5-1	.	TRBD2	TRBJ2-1	CASSGKRGGSYNEQFF	TGCGCCAGCAGCGGCAAGCGGGGGGGCTCCTACAATGAGCAGTTCTTC
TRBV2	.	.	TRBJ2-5	CASSPPQLALSKETQYF	TGTGCCAGCAGTCCGCCGCAGTTGGCCTTATCCAAGGAGACCCAGTACTTC
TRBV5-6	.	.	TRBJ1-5	CASSLGGGLPEGAQHF	TGTGCCAGCAGCTTGGGGGGAGGTCTCCCCGAAGGAGCCCAGCATTTT
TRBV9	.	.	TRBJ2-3	CASSVIVADTQYF	TGTGCCAGCAGCGTTATAGTGGCAGATACGCAGTATTTT